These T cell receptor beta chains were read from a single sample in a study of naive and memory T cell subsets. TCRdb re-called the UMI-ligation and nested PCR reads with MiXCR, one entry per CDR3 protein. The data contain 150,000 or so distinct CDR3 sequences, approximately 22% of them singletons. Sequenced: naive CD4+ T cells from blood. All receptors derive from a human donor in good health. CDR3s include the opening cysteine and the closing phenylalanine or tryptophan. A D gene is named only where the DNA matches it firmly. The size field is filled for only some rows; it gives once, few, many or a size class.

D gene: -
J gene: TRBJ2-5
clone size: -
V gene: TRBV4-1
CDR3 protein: CASSQDLQMETQYF
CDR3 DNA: TGCGCCAGCAGCCAAGACCTACAGATGGAGACCCAGTACTTC

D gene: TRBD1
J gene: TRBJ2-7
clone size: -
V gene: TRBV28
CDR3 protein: CASSFWSGTGTSEQYF
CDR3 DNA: TGTGCCAGCAGTTTCTGGTCCGGGACAGGGACCTCCGAGCAGTACTTC

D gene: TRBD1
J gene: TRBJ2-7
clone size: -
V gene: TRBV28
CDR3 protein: CASRRDRRSYEQYF
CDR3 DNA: TGTGCCAGCAGAAGGGACAGACGCTCCTACGAGCAGTACTTC

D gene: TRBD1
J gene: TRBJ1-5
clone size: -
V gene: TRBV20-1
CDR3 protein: CSAPLRGQNQPQHF
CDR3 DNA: TGCAGTGCTCCCTTAAGGGGGCAGAATCAGCCCCAGCATTTT

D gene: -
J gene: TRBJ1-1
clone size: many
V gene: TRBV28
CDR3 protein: CASSYYSQGTSTEAFF
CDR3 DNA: TGTGCCAGCTCTTATTACTCACAGGGAACAAGCACTGAAGCTTTCTTT

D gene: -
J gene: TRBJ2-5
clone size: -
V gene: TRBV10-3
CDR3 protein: CAISADRRKETQYF
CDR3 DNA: TGTGCCATCAGTGCCGACAGACGTAAGGAGACCCAGTACTTC

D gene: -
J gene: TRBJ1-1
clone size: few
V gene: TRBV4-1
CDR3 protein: CASSQELVGQNTEAFF
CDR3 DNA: TGCGCCAGCAGCCAAGAATTGGTCGGACAGAACACTGAAGCTTTCTTT

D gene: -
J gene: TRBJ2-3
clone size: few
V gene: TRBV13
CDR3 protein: CASSPPRATDTQYF
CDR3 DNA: TGTGCCAGCAGCCCCCCCAGGGCCACAGATACGCAGTATTTT

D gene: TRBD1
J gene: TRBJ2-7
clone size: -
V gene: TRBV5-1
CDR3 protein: CASSPGDRGYEQYF
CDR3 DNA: TGCGCCAGCAGCCCTGGGGACAGGGGTTACGAGCAGTACTTC

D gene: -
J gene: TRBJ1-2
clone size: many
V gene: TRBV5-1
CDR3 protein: CASSLDTDYGYTF
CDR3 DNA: TGCGCCAGCAGCTTGGATACGGACTATGGCTACACCTTC

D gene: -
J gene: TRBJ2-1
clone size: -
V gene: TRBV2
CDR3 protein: CASWSATEQFF
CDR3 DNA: TGTGCCAGTTGGTCGGCGACTGAGCAGTTCTTC

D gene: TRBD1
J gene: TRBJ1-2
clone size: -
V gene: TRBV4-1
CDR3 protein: CASSPKKKDRTSYYGYTF
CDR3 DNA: TGCGCCAGCAGCCCGAAAAAGAAGGACAGGACATCTTACTATGGCTACACCTTC

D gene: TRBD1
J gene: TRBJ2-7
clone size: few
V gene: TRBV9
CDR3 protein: CASSVAGQGAPYEQYF
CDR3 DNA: TGTGCCAGCAGCGTAGCCGGGCAGGGGGCCCCCTACGAGCAGTACTTC

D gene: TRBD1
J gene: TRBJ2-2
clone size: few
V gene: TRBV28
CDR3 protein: CASSPGGPGELFF
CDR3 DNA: TGTGCCAGCAGTCCAGGGGGTCCCGGGGAGCTGTTTTTT

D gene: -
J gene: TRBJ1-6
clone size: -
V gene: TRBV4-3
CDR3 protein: CASSQERGSNSPLHF
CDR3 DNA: TGCGCCAGCAGCCAAGAAAGAGGAAGTAATTCACCCCTCCACTTT

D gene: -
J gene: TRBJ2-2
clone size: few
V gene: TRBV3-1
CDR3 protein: CASSHAATGELFF
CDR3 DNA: TGTGCCAGCAGCCACGCAGCCACCGGGGAGCTGTTTTTT

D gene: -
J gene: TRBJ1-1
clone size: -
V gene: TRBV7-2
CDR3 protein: CASSLALGTEAFF
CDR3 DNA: TGTGCCAGCAGCTTAGCTTTGGGGACTGAAGCTTTCTTT

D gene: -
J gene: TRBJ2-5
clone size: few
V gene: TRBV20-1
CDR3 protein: CSAYQETQYF
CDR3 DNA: TGCAGTGCCTACCAAGAGACCCAGTACTTC

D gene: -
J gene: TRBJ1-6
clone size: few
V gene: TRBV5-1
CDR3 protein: CASSSYNWGSPLHF
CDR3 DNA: TGCGCCAGCAGCTCTTATAACTGGGGCTCACCCCTCCACTTT

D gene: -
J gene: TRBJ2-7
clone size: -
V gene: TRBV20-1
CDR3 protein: CSARQVPSYEQYF
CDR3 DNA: TGCAGTGCTAGGCAGGTCCCCTCCTACGAGCAGTACTTC

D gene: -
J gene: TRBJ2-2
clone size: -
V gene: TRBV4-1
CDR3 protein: CASSLHGTGISAGRNTGELFF
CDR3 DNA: TGCGCCAGCAGCCTACACGGGACGGGAATTTCGGCAGGGAGGAACACCGGGGAGCTGTTTTTT

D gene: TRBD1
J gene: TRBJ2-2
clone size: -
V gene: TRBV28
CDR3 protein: CASSFLQGIGELFF
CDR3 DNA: TGTGCCAGCAGTTTCCTACAGGGGATCGGGGAGCTGTTTTTT

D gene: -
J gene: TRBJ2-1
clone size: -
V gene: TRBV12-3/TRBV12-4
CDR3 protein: CASSLMRGYDEQFF
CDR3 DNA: TGTGCCAGCAGTTTAATGCGAGGTTACGATGAGCAGTTCTTC

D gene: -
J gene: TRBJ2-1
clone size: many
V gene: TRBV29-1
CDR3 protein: CSADNYNEQFF
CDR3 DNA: TGCAGCGCCGACAACTACAATGAGCAGTTCTTC

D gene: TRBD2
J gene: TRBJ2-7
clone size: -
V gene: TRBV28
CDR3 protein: CASTRTVGGGSYEQYF
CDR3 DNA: TGTGCCAGCACTCGGACGGTGGGGGGGGGATCCTACGAGCAGTACTTC

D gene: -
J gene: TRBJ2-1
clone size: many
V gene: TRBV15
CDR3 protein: CATSKGGPYNEQFF
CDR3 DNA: TGTGCCACCAGCAAGGGGGGGCCCTACAATGAGCAGTTCTTC

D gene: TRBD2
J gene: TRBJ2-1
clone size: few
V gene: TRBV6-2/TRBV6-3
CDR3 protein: CASSYPAGGHPYNEQFF
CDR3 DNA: TGTGCCAGCAGTTACCCTGCGGGAGGTCACCCCTACAATGAGCAGTTCTTC

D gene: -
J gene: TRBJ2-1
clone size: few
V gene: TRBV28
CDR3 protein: CASSFRTVLWEQFF
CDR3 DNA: TGTGCCAGCAGTTTCAGGACGGTCCTTTGGGAGCAGTTCTTC

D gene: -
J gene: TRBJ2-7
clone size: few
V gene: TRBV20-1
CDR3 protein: CSAIRTGYEQYF
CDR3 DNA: TGCAGTGCTATTCGGACGGGCTACGAGCAGTACTTC

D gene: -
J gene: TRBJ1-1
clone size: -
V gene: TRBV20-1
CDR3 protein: CSARDFKKNTEAFF
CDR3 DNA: TGCAGTGCTAGAGACTTCAAGAAGAACACTGAAGCTTTCTTT

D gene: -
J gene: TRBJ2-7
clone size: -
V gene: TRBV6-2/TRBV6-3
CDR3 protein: CASSYPRTLRATGALYEQYF
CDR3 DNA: TGTGCCAGCAGTTACCCTCGAACGCTGAGGGCTACCGGAGCCCTCTACGAGCAGTACTTC

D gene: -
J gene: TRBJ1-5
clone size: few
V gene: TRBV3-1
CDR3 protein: CASSLYRDRNQPQHF
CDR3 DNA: TGTGCCAGCAGCCTCTACAGAGACCGAAATCAGCCCCAGCATTTT

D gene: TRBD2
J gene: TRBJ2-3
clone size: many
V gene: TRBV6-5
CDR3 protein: CASSPSGRAGADTQYF
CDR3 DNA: TGTGCCAGCAGTCCTAGCGGGAGGGCGGGGGCAGATACGCAGTATTTT

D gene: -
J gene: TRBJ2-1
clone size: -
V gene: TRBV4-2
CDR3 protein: CASSQDRRLGDYNEQFF
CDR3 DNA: TGTGCCAGCAGCCAAGATCGGCGGTTGGGAGACTACAATGAGCAGTTCTTC

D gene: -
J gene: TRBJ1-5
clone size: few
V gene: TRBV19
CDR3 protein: CASSIAYSNQPQHF
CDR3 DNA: TGTGCCAGTAGTATTGCTTATAGCAATCAGCCCCAGCATTTT

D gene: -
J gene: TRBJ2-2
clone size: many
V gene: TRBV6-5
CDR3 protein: CASSLTQITGELFF
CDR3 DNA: TGTGCCAGCAGTCTGACACAGATCACCGGGGAGCTGTTTTTT

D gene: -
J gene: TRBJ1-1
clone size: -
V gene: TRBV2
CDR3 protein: CASKSETKTEAFF
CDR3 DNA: TGTGCCAGCAAGTCGGAAACAAAGACTGAAGCTTTCTTT